Each of the 5 T cell receptor beta chains below was sequenced from the same sample in a study of T-cell memory formation after mild COVID-19. TCRdb fed the 5' RACE reads into MiXCR, producing one record per CDR3 protein. Among roughly 500,000 distinct CDR3 sequences listed, roughly 22% were seen once. The sample comprised PBMCs or a T cell subset sorted from them (not recorded which). Source of these receptors: an adult woman who had mild COVID-19 (a few samples of this study predate the infection). Cell type and time point are not known.

The chain is built from TRBV6-2 or TRBV6-3 and TRBJ2-5, with TRBD1 matching over 7 bases. CDR1 is MNHEY and CDR2 is SVGEGT in the germline V gene. The ends lost 7 bases at V and 5 bases at J; junction bases unmatched: 13. The CDR3 totals 15 residues. DNA for the CDR3: TGTGCCAGCACCGACAGGGTTGGGAGTTCGGAGACCCAGTACTTC. Amino acids: CASTDRVGSSETQYF.

The chain carries TRBV6-2 or TRBV6-3 and TRBJ2-3; maybe TRBD1 (6 bases). This CDR3 has 14 amino acids. Germline V gene lookup returns CDR1 MNHEY and CDR2 SVGEGT. V lost 7 bases and J lost 2, with 13 bases in between. This chain's CDR3 is CASNTGLLTDTQYF. The CDR3 bases are TGTGCCAGCAACACAGGGCTCCTCACAGATACGCAGTATTTT.

This clonotype was counted a few times. The chain joins TRBV7-2 to TRBJ2-5, with D perhaps TRBD2 (5 bases). Germline lookup yields CDR1 SGHTA and CDR2 FQGNSA. Trimming cost V 5 bases and J 4 bases, with 11 bases left between them. The CDR3 contains 13 residues. This CDR3 is CASSPAVTETQYF. CDR3 bases: TGTGCCAGCAGCCCAGCGGTTACAGAGACCCAGTACTTC.

This rearrangement joins TRBV7-9 to TRBJ2-1, with TRBD2 matching over 7 bases. The CDR3 contains 15 residues. V was pared by 10 bases and J by 8 bases, with 17 bases of the junction left unmatched. Germline CDR1 reads SEHNR; CDR2 reads FQNEAQ (reference sequence). This CDR3 is CATPKSAGDTDEQFF. CDR3 DNA: TGTGCCACCCCTAAGAGCGCGGGAGACACCGATGAGCAGTTCTTC.

A few counts support this clonotype. The chain recombines TRBV7-6 with TRBJ2-7, with a weak D call TRBD2 (6 bases). The CDR3 has 14 residues. CDR1 is SGHVS, CDR2 FNYEAQ, per germline. V shed 3 bases and J shed 2 bases, with 11 bases lying between them. The CDR3 loop reads CASSLEGRTYEQYF. CDR3 coding DNA: TGTGCCAGCAGCTTGGAGGGGCGAACCTACGAGCAGTACTTC. The entire variable domain, with the rest obtained from reference TRBV7-6 and TRBJ2-7, is as follows: GAGVSQSPRYKVTKRGQDVALRCDPISGHVSLYWYRQALGQGPEFLTYFNYEAQQDKSGLPNDRFSAERPEGSISTLTIQRTEQRDSAMYRCASSLEGRTYEQYFGPGTRLTVT.